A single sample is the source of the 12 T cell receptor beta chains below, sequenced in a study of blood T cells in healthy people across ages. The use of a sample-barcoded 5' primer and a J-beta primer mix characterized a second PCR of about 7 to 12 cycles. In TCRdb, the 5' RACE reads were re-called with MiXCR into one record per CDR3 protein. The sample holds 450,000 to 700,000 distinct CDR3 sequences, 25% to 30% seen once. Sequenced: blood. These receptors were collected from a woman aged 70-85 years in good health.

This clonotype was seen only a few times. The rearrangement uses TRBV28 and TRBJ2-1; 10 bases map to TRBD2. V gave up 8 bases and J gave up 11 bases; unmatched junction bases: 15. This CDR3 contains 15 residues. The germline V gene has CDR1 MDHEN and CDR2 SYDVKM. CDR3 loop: CASSTGGLAGAQQFF. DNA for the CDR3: TGTGCCAGCTCTACCGGGGGCCTAGCGGGGGCTCAGCAGTTCTTC.

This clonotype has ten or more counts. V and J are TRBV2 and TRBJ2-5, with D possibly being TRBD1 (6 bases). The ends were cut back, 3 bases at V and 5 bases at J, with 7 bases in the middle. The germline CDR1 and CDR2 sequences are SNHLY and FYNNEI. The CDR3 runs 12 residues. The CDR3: CASSDRGETQYF. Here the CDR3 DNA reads TGTGCCAGCAGTGACAGGGGTGAGACCCAGTACTTC.

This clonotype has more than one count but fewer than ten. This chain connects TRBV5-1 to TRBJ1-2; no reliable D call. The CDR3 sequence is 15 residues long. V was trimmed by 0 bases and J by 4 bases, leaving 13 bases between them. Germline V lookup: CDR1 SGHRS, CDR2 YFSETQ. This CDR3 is CASSLDREPTYGYTF. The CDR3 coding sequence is TGCGCCAGCAGCTTGGATCGGGAGCCAACCTATGGCTACACCTTC.

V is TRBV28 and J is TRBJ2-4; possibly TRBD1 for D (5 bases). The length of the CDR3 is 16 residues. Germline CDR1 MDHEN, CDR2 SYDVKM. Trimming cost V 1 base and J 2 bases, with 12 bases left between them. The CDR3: CASSLSAGRPKNIQYF. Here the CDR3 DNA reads TGTGCCAGCAGTTTATCAGCAGGGCGGCCCAAAAACATTCAGTACTTC.

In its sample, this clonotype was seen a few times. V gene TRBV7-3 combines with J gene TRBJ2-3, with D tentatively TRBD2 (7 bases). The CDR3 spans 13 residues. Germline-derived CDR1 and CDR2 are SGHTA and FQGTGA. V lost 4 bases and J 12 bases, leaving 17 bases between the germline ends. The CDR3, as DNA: TGTGCCAGCAGCTCGAGGGGGGGGGCCTCACAGTATTTT. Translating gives CASSSRGGASQYF.

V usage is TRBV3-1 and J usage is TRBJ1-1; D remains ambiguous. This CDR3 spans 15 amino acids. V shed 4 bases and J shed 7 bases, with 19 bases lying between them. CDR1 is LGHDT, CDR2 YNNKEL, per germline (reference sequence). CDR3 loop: CASSLKAQALDEAFF. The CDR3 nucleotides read TGTGCCAGCAGCCTAAAAGCCCAGGCCCTCGATGAAGCTTTCTTT.

The CDR3 sequence: CSARGAGGFYGYTF. Written as DNA, the CDR3 is TGCAGTGCTAGAGGTGCAGGGGGGTTCTATGGCTACACCTTC. V and J are TRBV20-1 and TRBJ1-2; 7 nucleotides align to TRBD1. The CDR3 loop spans 14 amino acids. CDR1 is DFQATT and CDR2 is SNEGSKA in the germline V gene (reference sequence). V shed 1 base and J 4 bases; nucleotides not matched to a gene: 6.

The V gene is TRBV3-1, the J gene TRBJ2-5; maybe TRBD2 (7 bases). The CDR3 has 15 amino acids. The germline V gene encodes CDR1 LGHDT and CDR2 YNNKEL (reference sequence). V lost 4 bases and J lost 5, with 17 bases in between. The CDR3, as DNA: TGTGCCAGCAGCCTCCAATGGGGGGGCGGTGAGACCCAGTACTTC. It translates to CASSLQWGGGETQYF.

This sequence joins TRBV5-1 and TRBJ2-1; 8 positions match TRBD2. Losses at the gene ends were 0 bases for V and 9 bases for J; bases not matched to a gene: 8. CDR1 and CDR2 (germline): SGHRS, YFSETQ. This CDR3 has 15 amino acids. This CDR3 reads CASSLGWTSPPEQFF. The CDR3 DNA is TGCGCCAGCAGCTTGGGTTGGACTAGCCCCCCTGAGCAGTTCTTC.

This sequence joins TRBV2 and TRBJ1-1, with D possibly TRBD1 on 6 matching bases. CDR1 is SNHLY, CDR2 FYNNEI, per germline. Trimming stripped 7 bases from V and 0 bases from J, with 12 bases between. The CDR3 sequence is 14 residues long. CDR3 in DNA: TGTGCCAGCACGAAAGGGGGTATGAACACTGAAGCTTTCTTT. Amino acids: CASTKGGMNTEAFF.

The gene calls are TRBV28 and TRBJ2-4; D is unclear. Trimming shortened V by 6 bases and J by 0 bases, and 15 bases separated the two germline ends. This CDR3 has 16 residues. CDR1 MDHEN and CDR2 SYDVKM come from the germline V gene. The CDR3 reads CASSGRSQLAKNIQYF. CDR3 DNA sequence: TGTGCCAGCAGCGGACGGAGTCAGCTAGCCAAAAACATTCAGTACTTC.

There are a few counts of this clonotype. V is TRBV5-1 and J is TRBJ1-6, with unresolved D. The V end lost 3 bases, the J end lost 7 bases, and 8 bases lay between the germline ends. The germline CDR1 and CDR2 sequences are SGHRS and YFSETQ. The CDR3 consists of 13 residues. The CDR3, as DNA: TGCGCCAGCAGCTCTCGTGTAAATTCACCCCTCCACTTT. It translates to CASSSRVNSPLHF.